Its frequency marks the clone carrying this T cell receptor beta chain as medium-sized. This sample is drawn from a study of human CD8 memory T cell subsets. The authors made TCR beta libraries using UMI-labeled 5' RACE. TCRdb reprocessed the 5' RACE reads and keeps a single row for each CDR3 protein, giving no DNA. This table holds about 18,000 distinct CDR3 sequences. Germline V gene sequence: CDR1 SGHDT, CDR2 YYEEEE. The CDR3 runs 16 residues. The sample comprised CD8+ T cells from PBMCs. The V call is TRBV5-6, the J call TRBJ2-7; TCRdb lists TRBD1, though no DNA is available to test this call. This sequence originates from a human donor in good health. The CDR3 loop is CASSLGQALLIYEQYF.